This entry lists 22 T cell receptor beta chains sequenced from one sample in a study of T cell responses to AZD1222 COVID-19 vaccine. Some clones are missing from TCRdb's copy, which holds only in-frame ones; the method was immunoSEQ multiplex PCR. Among 100,000 to 130,000 clones listed, 89% were seen once. The specimen was peripheral blood, collected on day 0 of MenACWY control vaccination. Every receptor here comes from an adult in good health.

V usage is TRBV18 and J usage is TRBJ1-2; D may be TRBD1 (5 bases). CDR3 size: 15 residues. CDR1 is KGHSH and CDR2 is LQKENI in the germline V gene. Trimming took off 3 bases at V and 4 bases at J, with 15 bases between the two ends. CDR3 amino acids: CASSPGRTQGYGYTF. CDR3 DNA: TGTGCCAGCTCACCGGGGCGGACGCAAGGCTATGGCTACACCTTC.

The V and J genes are TRBV29-1 and TRBJ2-1, with D possibly being TRBD2 (6 bases). V lost 0 bases, J lost 0 bases, and 15 bases lay in between. The CDR3 totals 17 residues. The germline CDR1 and CDR2 sequences are SQVTM and ANQGSEA. The CDR3 DNA reads TGCAGCGTTGAAGAATTGGGGGGTAGTAGCTCCTACAATGAGCAGTTCTTC. This gives the protein CSVEELGGSSSYNEQFF.

Only one count was recorded for this clone. The chain links TRBV7-6 to TRBJ1-5; D gene uncertain. Trimming cost V 3 bases and J 7 bases, with 10 bases left between them. The CDR3 is 13 amino acids. CDR1 SGHVS and CDR2 FNYEAQ come from the germline V gene. CDR3 residues: CASSLEEGQPQHF. The DNA for the CDR3 is TGTGCCAGCAGCTTGGAGGAGGGACAGCCCCAGCATTTT.

This clone has a single count. The genes are TRBV2 and TRBJ2-2; no clear D gene. Trimming pared 5 bases from V and 0 bases from J, leaving 4 bases between. CDR1 is SNHLY and CDR2 is FYNNEI in the germline V gene. CDR3 size: 13 residues. The CDR3 is CASSLSNTGELFF. The CDR3 bases are TGTGCCAGCAGTCTGTCGAACACCGGGGAGCTGTTTTTT.

This clone was observed a single time. V and J are TRBV18 and TRBJ1-2, with 10 nucleotides matching TRBD1. After removal of 3 bases from V and 2 bases from J, the junction contained 0 bases not matched to a gene. The CDR3 extends over 14 amino acids. Germline-derived CDR1 and CDR2 are KGHSH and LQKENI. CDR3 region: CASSPGQGNYGYTF. The CDR3 nucleotides are TGTGCCAGCTCACCGGGACAGGGGAACTATGGCTACACCTTC.

This clone has only one observation. The V and J genes are TRBV24-1 and TRBJ2-2, with 9 nucleotides matching TRBD1. Germline V gene data show CDR1 as KGHDR and CDR2 as SFDVKD. The J segment lost 5 bases and the V segment lost 3 bases, leaving 3 bases of the junction unmatched. The CDR3 length is 15 residues. The CDR3 region is CATSDPGQGTGELFF. DNA for the CDR3: TGTGCCACCAGTGATCCCGGACAGGGGACCGGGGAGCTGTTTTTT.

The CDR3 loop reads CASSYGLAGLDNEQFF. The CDR3 DNA follows: TGTGCCAGCAGCTACGGACTAGCGGGTTTAGACAATGAGCAGTTCTTC. The V call is TRBV6-5, the J call TRBJ2-1; 11 bases are shared with TRBD2. CDR3 size: 16 residues. After removal of 6 bases from V and 5 bases from J, the junction contained 9 bases not matched to a gene. Per germline, CDR1 MNHEY and CDR2 SVGAGI.

V is TRBV6-5 and J is TRBJ2-7; 8 bases align to TRBD1. CDR3 length: 13 residues. The germline V gene has CDR1 MNHEY and CDR2 SVGAGI. V was clipped by 8 bases and J by 6 bases; unmatched bases: 9. The CDR3: CASSDRVFGEQYF. CDR3 DNA sequence: TGTGCCAGCTCGGACAGGGTCTTTGGCGAGCAGTACTTC.

This clone was observed a few times. The chain joins TRBV5-1 to TRBJ2-2; D assignment may be TRBD1 or TRBD2 (5 bases each). This CDR3 region has 15 residues. V gave up 0 bases and J gave up 4 bases, with 10 bases separating them. The germline V gene encodes CDR1 SGHRS and CDR2 YFSETQ. CDR3 in DNA: TGCGCCAGCAGCTTGGTGGGGGATTTCACCGGGGAGCTGTTTTTT. It translates to CASSLVGDFTGELFF.

The chain links TRBV14 to TRBJ1-3; 8 bases agree with TRBD1. CDR3 length: 15 residues. CDR1 and CDR2 (germline): SGHDN, FVKESK. The V gene end was trimmed by 4 bases and the J gene end by 4 bases; junction bases not matched to a gene: 6. CDR3 bases: TGTGCCAGCAGCCCCCGGACAGGGAGAGGAAACACCATATATTTT. Protein: CASSPRTGRGNTIYF.

The chain carries TRBV11-2 and TRBJ2-7; TRBD2 is a possible D gene (5 bases). The CDR3 has 11 amino acids. Germline V lookup: CDR1 SGHAT, CDR2 FQNNGV. Trimming pared 4 bases from V and 13 bases from J, leaving 14 bases between. CDR3 residues: CASSWGDGGYF. In DNA, the CDR3 is TGTGCCAGCAGCTGGGGAGACGGTGGATACTTC.

The chain recombines TRBV19 with TRBJ2-7, with 8 bases fitting TRBD2. Germline CDR1 is LNHDA and CDR2 is SQIVND (reference sequence). The ends lost 4 bases at V and 0 bases at J; junction bases unmatched: 11. The CDR3 is 17 residues long. Here the CDR3 reads CASSTQVGLGVSYEQYF. DNA of the CDR3: TGTGCCAGTAGTACTCAAGTGGGACTAGGAGTCTCCTACGAGCAGTACTTC. The variable domain in full, completed from reference TRBV19 and TRBJ2-7, reads DGGITQSPKYLFRKEGQNVTLSCEQNLNHDAMYWYRQDPGQGLRLIYYSQIVNDFQKGDIAEGYSVSREKKESFPLTVTSAQKNPTAFYLCASSTQVGLGVSYEQYFGPGTRLTVT.

V is TRBV11-3 and J is TRBJ2-1; maybe TRBD2 (5 bases). Germline CDR1 reads SGHNT; CDR2 reads YENEEA. The CDR3 contains 16 residues. With 5 bases removed from V and 0 bases from J, the gap between germline ends came to 14 bases. CDR3 residues: CASSPLSGSSYNEQFF. The CDR3 DNA reads as TGTGCCAGCAGCCCTTTGTCGGGGAGCTCCTACAATGAGCAGTTCTTC.

The chain joins TRBV2 to TRBJ1-5, with no clear D. The germline gives CDR1 SNHLY, CDR2 FYNNEI. With 3 bases removed from V and 2 bases from J, the gap between germline ends came to 11 bases. This CDR3 has 15 amino acids. CDR3 bases: TGTGCCAGCAGTGACTCGGGGAAAGGCAATCAGCCCCAGCATTTT. Translation: CASSDSGKGNQPQHF.

This clone was observed a single time. The chain is built from TRBV6-2 or TRBV6-3 and TRBJ1-1; TRBD1 might be the D (5 bases). This CDR3 region has 16 residues. Germline V gene data show CDR1 as MNHEY and CDR2 as SVGEGT. Deletions cut 6 bases from V and 5 bases from J, with 22 bases between. CDR3 DNA sequence: TGTGCCAGCAGCTTCACCTATCGGGACTTTGGTACTGAAGCTTTCTTT. Protein sequence: CASSFTYRDFGTEAFF.

The chain links TRBV7-3 to TRBJ2-5; D not certain. This CDR3 comprises 15 residues. CDR1 SGHTA and CDR2 FQGTGA come from the germline V gene. The ends were cut back, 4 bases at V and 2 bases at J, with 14 bases in the middle. In DNA, the CDR3 is TGTGCCAGCAGCTCCTCAGGTCGCAGGCAAGAGACCCAGTACTTC. This gives the protein CASSSSGRRQETQYF. The full variable domain, with the rest looked up from reference TRBV7-3 and TRBJ2-5, is GAGVSQTPSNKVTEKGKYVELRCDPISGHTALYWYRQSLGQGPEFLIYFQGTGAADDSGLPNDRFFAVRPEGSVSTLKIQRTERGDSAVYLCASSSSGRRQETQYFGPGTRLLVL.

The chain recombines TRBV6-5 with TRBJ2-2, with D perhaps TRBD2 (5 bases). Germline V lookup: CDR1 MNHEY, CDR2 SVGAGI. CDR3 length: 13 amino acids. V was cut by 6 bases and J by 8 bases, with 13 bases left in between. CDR3 coding DNA: TGTGCCAGCAGGGTGGACTCGGGGGGGGAGCTGTTTTTT. Translated: CASRVDSGGELFF.

This rearrangement joins TRBV27 to TRBJ2-7; 7 bases are a match to TRBD2. Germline trimming cut 2 bases from V and 4 bases from J; bases unmatched to any gene: 5. Germline V gives CDR1 MNHEY, CDR2 SMNVEV (reference sequence). The CDR3 contains 14 residues. CDR3 bases: TGTGCCAGCAGTTTACGTCCCGGGGGGTACGAGCAGTACTTC. This encodes CASSLRPGGYEQYF.

This clone was seen a single time. The chain employs TRBV7-2 and TRBJ2-3; 8 nucleotides line up with TRBD1. V shed 2 bases, J shed 0 bases, and the junction held 4 bases outside the gene matches. Per germline, CDR1 SGHTA and CDR2 FQGNSA. This CDR3 has 16 residues. DNA for the CDR3: TGTGCCAGCAGCTTACGAACAGGGGGAAGCACAGATACGCAGTATTTT. It yields the protein CASSLRTGGSTDTQYF.

The gene calls are TRBV27 and TRBJ1-2; TRBD1 agrees at 10 bases. CDR3 length: 13 amino acids. The V gene end was trimmed by 6 bases and the J gene end by 5 bases; junction bases not matched to a gene: 3. Germline lookup yields CDR1 MNHEY and CDR2 SMNVEV (reference sequence). The DNA for the CDR3 is TGTGCCAGCAGACCGGGACAGGGGTATGGCTACACCTTC. Translating it yields CASRPGQGYGYTF.

The chain couples TRBV4-1 to TRBJ1-4, with 9 bases lining up with TRBD1. Losses at the gene ends were 4 bases for V and 7 bases for J; bases not matched to a gene: 4. CDR3 length equals 14 residues. Germline V gives CDR1 MGHRA, CDR2 YSYEKL. The CDR3 nucleotides read TGCGCCAGCAGCCCTCGACAGGGGGTTGAAAAACTGTTTTTT. As protein: CASSPRQGVEKLFF.

The chain is built from TRBV24-1 and TRBJ2-7; a weak D match, TRBD1 (6 bases). Trimming removed 11 bases from V and 4 bases from J, with 17 bases in between. The CDR3 covers 13 residues. The germline V gene encodes CDR1 KGHDR and CDR2 SFDVKD. The CDR3 region is CARKRDNPYEQYF. The DNA for the CDR3 is TGTGCCAGGAAACGGGACAACCCATACGAGCAGTACTTC.